This T cell receptor beta chain was sequenced in a study of blood T cell repertoires in COVID-19. Method: immunoSEQ multiplex PCR; TCRdb's copy keeps in-frame clones and lacks some. Of around 400,000 clones listed, approximately 88% were seen once; the top ten hold 0.95% to 1.5%. Sequencing was carried out using peripheral blood. The TCR was taken from a man in his forties with acute or convalescent COVID-19.

CDR3 sequence (DNA): TGTGCCAGCACGCAGTTGGCCTCCCCAGATACGCAGTATTTT. It specifies CASTQLASPDTQYF. The V and J genes are TRBV6-5 and TRBJ2-3; D ambiguous. The CDR3 totals 14 residues. Trimming removed 7 bases at V and 4 bases at J, with 15 bases between. Germline CDR1 MNHEY, CDR2 SVGAGI.